This entry is about one T cell receptor beta chain. Its antigen is unknown. V dropped 3 bases and J dropped 5; count of bases not matched to a gene: 10. Germline V gene sequence: CDR1 SGHDT, CDR2 YYEEEE. This CDR3 has 15 residues. The data were obtained in a study of beta chain features in type 1 diabetes. Study results and caveats: Type 1 diabetes patients had TCRB CDR3s that were shorter (moderately but significantly so) in all four CD4+ subsets.

Reverse transcribing all isolated RNA meant expressed TCRB transcripts were sequenced. TCRdb's copy holds only in-frame clones and misses some; the assay was immunoSEQ multiplex PCR. The sample records 150,000 to 200,000 clones, 9% being singletons. The clonotype comes from a woman aged 30 to 39 with type 1 diabetes. The chain uses TRBV5-6 and TRBJ2-5; TRBD2 aligns across 7 bases. Material for sequencing was central memory CD4+ T cells from blood. CDR3 nucleotides: TGTGCCAGCAGCTGGGGTGCGCAGGGAGGGGAGACCCAGTACTTC. This encodes CASSWGAQGGETQYF.